This TCR beta chain was observed in a study of human T cells and chemical hapten exposure. This clonotype was recorded many times. The target antigen is unknown. Specified time point: healthy volunteer bleed at 6 weeks. Unfractionated whole blood yielded the extracted total RNA. Regarding the study as a whole: TCRs exceeding 1 in 1000 frequency stayed unchanged with DPC sensitization.

Library preparation tagged each individual cDNA molecule with a unique molecular identifier. Using its own MiXCR run on the RACE reads, TCRdb lists one record per CDR3 protein. The sample has roughly 43,000 distinct CDR3 sequences, about 3.7% seen once; the top ten hold 5.6%. V dropped 0 bases and J dropped 6; count of bases not matched to a gene: 4. The CDR3 is 14 residues long. From germline, CDR1 is SGHAT and CDR2 FQNNGV. The chain employs TRBV11-2 and TRBJ1-2, with 7 nucleotides matching TRBD1. This receptor was identified in a human donor in good health. Some clones in this sample may be carry-over from other donors' samples. The material sequenced was whole blood. As DNA, the CDR3 is TGTGCCAGCAGCTTAGAATACAGGGGCGATGGCTACACCTTC. Its protein is CASSLEYRGDGYTF. Complete variable domain (other parts from reference TRBV11-2 and TRBJ1-2): EAGVAQSPRYKIIEKRQSVAFWCNPISGHATLYWYQQILGQGPKLLIQFQNNGVVDDSQLPKDRFSAERLKGVDSTLKIQPAKLEDSAVYLCASSLEYRGDGYTFGSGTRLTVV.